The 25 T cell receptor beta chains listed next were all sequenced from one sample in a study of T-cell memory formation after mild COVID-19. From the 5' RACE reads, TCRdb called clonotypes with MiXCR, one entry per CDR3 protein. Found here are over 120,000 distinct CDR3 sequences, under 25% of them singletons; the top ten hold about 2.3%. The sample comprised PBMCs or a T cell subset sorted from them (not recorded which). The source is an adult woman who had mild COVID-19 (a few samples of this study predate the infection). Cell type and time point are not known.

The chain recombines TRBV5-1 with TRBJ2-2; D gene unclear. V gave up 0 bases and J gave up 0 bases, with 6 bases separating them. CDR3 length equals 15 residues. Germline V CDR1 and CDR2: SGHRS, YFSETQ. The CDR3 protein is CASSLAFPNTGELFF. CDR3 in DNA: TGCGCCAGCAGCTTGGCTTTTCCGAACACCGGGGAGCTGTTTTTT.

The V and J genes are TRBV2 and TRBJ2-7, with 8 bases that match TRBD2. The CDR3 spans 14 residues. Germline values: CDR1 SNHLY, CDR2 FYNNEI. V was clipped by 3 bases and J by 4 bases; unmatched bases: 5. CDR3 loop: CASSDALAVYEQYF. The CDR3 DNA reads TGTGCCAGCAGTGACGCACTAGCGGTATACGAGCAGTACTTC.

This clonotype has a count of ten or more. The chain employs TRBV29-1 and TRBJ2-3; 8 positions agree with TRBD2. Germline CDR1 SQVTM, CDR2 ANQGSEA. V lost 5 bases and J lost 3; bases outside the gene matches: 16. CDR3 length equals 17 residues. The CDR3 here is CSVNFLGKRERTDTQYF. The CDR3 DNA follows: TGCAGCGTTAACTTTTTGGGGAAGCGGGAGAGGACAGATACGCAGTATTTT.

There are a few counts of this clonotype. V and J are TRBV29-1 and TRBJ1-2, with no clear D. Trimming pared 4 bases from V and 3 bases from J, leaving 9 bases between. The CDR3 loop spans 12 amino acids. Germline V gene lookup returns CDR1 SQVTM and CDR2 ANQGSEA. The CDR3 nucleotides are TGCAGCGTTGTTGGGGTTGACTATGGCTACACCTTC. Protein sequence: CSVVGVDYGYTF.

This clonotype has only a few counts. The chain carries TRBV24-1 and TRBJ2-1; TRBD2 matches 13 bases. CDR1 is KGHDR, CDR2 SFDVKD, per germline. The CDR3 extends over 16 amino acids. Germline trimming cut 7 bases from V and 9 bases from J; bases unmatched to any gene: 11. CDR3 DNA: TGTGCCACCAGCAATCCGGGGACTAGCGGGAAGGGTGAGCAGTTCTTC. Its protein product is CATSNPGTSGKGEQFF.

This chain connects TRBV6-5 to TRBJ1-1, with 8 bases matching TRBD1. Germline assignment: CDR1 MNHEY and CDR2 SVGAGI. This CDR3 contains 15 residues. V lost 4 bases and J lost 1; bases outside the gene matches: 5. The CDR3: CASSFRTGSNTEAFF. The CDR3 nucleotides read TGTGCCAGCAGTTTCCGGACAGGGTCGAACACTGAAGCTTTCTTT.

V gene TRBV29-1 combines with J gene TRBJ2-5; 11 positions agree with TRBD2. This CDR3 comprises 13 residues. The V gene end was trimmed by 5 bases and the J gene end by 5 bases; junction bases not matched to a gene: 4. CDR1 SQVTM and CDR2 ANQGSEA come from the germline V gene. The CDR3 bases are TGCAGCGTTAGACTAGCGGGGAAGGAGACCCAGTACTTC. The encoded protein is CSVRLAGKETQYF.

The chain recombines TRBV12-5 with TRBJ1-2, with D unclear. This CDR3 is built from 13 residues. V shed 5 bases and J shed 7 bases, with 14 bases lying between them. Germline CDR1 LGHNT, CDR2 FRNRAP. CDR3 in DNA: TGTGCTAGTGGTCTAAGAGCAATTGGTGGCTACACCTTC. Translating gives CASGLRAIGGYTF.

The chain carries TRBV30 and TRBJ2-7, with 8 positions matching TRBD1. V trimming: 4 bases; J trimming: 3 bases; junction bases outside the gene matches: 11. There are 15 residues in the CDR3. Germline-derived CDR1 and CDR2 are GTSNPN and SVGIG (reference sequence). The chain's CDR3 is CAWKQRTGPDYEQYF. CDR3 DNA: TGTGCCTGGAAACAAAGGACAGGGCCCGACTACGAGCAGTACTTC.

This clonotype was seen more than once but under ten times. J is TRBJ2-5 and V is TRBV27, with D maybe TRBD2 (7 bases). The V end lost 0 bases, the J end lost 5 bases, and 13 bases lay between the germline ends. Looked up from germline, CDR1 is MNHEY and CDR2 is SMNVEV (reference sequence). The CDR3 spans 15 residues. In DNA form, the CDR3 reads TGTGCCAGCAGTTTATCCGGGGGGCCGGGTGAGACCCAGTACTTC. It is translated as CASSLSGGPGETQYF.

This clonotype turned up a few times. The V and J genes are TRBV6-5 and TRBJ1-2, with D possibly being TRBD1 (5 bases). The CDR3 extends over 14 amino acids. Germline loops: CDR1 MNHEY, CDR2 SVGAGI. The V gene lost 4 bases and the J gene lost 6 bases, with 15 bases spanning the gap. The CDR3 region is CASSSAPGIDGYTF. In DNA, the CDR3 is TGTGCCAGCAGTTCGGCCCCAGGGATTGATGGCTACACCTTC.

This clonotype was observed at least ten times. The rearrangement uses TRBV18 and TRBJ1-1, with TRBD1 as a possible D gene (6 bases). V shed 5 bases and J shed 3 bases, with 10 bases lying between them. Per the germline V gene, CDR1 is KGHSH and CDR2 is LQKENI. The CDR3 runs 13 residues. The CDR3 sequence: CASSSNRDTEAFF. The CDR3 bases are TGTGCCAGCTCATCCAACAGGGACACTGAAGCTTTCTTT.

V and J are TRBV16 and TRBJ2-5; TRBD2 agrees at 12 bases. The V and J ends lost 3 bases and 2 bases, in that order; junction bases with no gene match: 1. This CDR3 region has 15 residues. Germline-derived CDR1 and CDR2 are KGHSY and FQNENV. CDR3 sequence: CASSHGLAGQETQYF. CDR3 sequence (DNA): TGTGCCAGCAGCCACGGACTAGCGGGACAAGAGACCCAGTACTTC. Full variable domain (missing parts from reference TRBV16 and TRBJ2-5): GEEVAQTPKHLVRGEGQKAKLYCAPIKGHSYVFWYQQVLKNEFKFLISFQNENVFDETGMPKERFSAKCLPNSPCSLEIQATKLEDSAVYFCASSHGLAGQETQYFGPGTRLLVL.

This clonotype was picked up a small number of times. The rearrangement uses TRBV7-9 and TRBJ2-3; 8 positions match TRBD2. The CDR3 totals 14 residues. From germline, CDR1 is SEHNR and CDR2 FQNEAQ (reference sequence). J was trimmed by 5 bases and V by 5 bases; bases with no gene match: 6. CDR3 in DNA: TGTGCCAGCAGCGTGGGACTAGTTTTAGATACGCAGTATTTT. It specifies CASSVGLVLDTQYF.

This clonotype was found a few times. The chain joins TRBV6-1 to TRBJ1-6, with 8 bases that match TRBD1. This CDR3 spans 15 amino acids. Germline lookup yields CDR1 MNHNS and CDR2 SASEGT. V lost 5 bases, J lost 7 bases, and 7 bases stayed unmatched. CDR3 coding DNA: TGTGCCAGCAGTCCAGGACAGGGAGGCAATTCACCCCTCCACTTT. It codes for CASSPGQGGNSPLHF.

This sequence joins TRBV14 and TRBJ2-7, with D maybe TRBD1 (6 bases). The V and J ends lost 6 bases and 6 bases respectively, with 15 bases between them. The CDR3 has 13 residues. Germline loops: CDR1 SGHDN, CDR2 FVKESK. In DNA, the CDR3 is TGTGCCAGCAGTACGGACGTACAGGGCGAGCAGTACGTC. Translated: CASSTDVQGEQYV.

Here the CDR3 reads CASSQRVRVENTEAFF. The CDR3 DNA is TGTGCCAGCAGCCAGCGCGTTAGGGTCGAGAACACTGAAGCTTTCTTT. The chain joins TRBV3-1 to TRBJ1-1; D ambiguous. The CDR3 is 16 residues long. The germline V gene encodes CDR1 LGHDT and CDR2 YNNKEL (reference sequence). The V gene lost 3 bases and the J gene lost 1 base, with 15 bases spanning the gap.

This clonotype was counted only a few times. The V gene is TRBV7-9, the J gene TRBJ1-5; 7 bases align to TRBD1. CDR1 and CDR2 (germline): SEHNR, FQNEAQ (reference sequence). This CDR3 spans 15 amino acids. The trim removed 6 bases at V and 5 bases at J, leaving 10 bases unmatched. The CDR3 DNA is TGTGCCAGCAGGCCCGACAGGGCGATGCATCAGCCCCAGCATTTT. Amino acids: CASRPDRAMHQPQHF.

The rearrangement joins TRBV5-1 to TRBJ1-3; D is possibly TRBD1 (5 bases). The germline gives CDR1 SGHRS, CDR2 YFSETQ. V was clipped by 0 bases and J by 0 bases, with 10 bases between them. The CDR3 runs 16 residues. The CDR3 DNA reads as TGCGCCAGCAGCTTGGTCGTCGGGGGCTCTGGAAACACCATATATTTT. It translates to CASSLVVGGSGNTIYF. Drawing the rest from reference TRBV5-1 and TRBJ1-3, the complete variable domain is KAGVTQTPRYLIKTRGQQVTLSCSPISGHRSVSWYQQTPGQGLQFLFEYFSETQRNKGNFPGRFSGRQFSNSRSEMNVSTLELGDSALYLCASSLVVGGSGNTIYFGEGSWLTVV.

This chain connects TRBV10-3 to TRBJ2-7, with no clear D. The V and J ends lost 8 bases and 2 bases respectively, with 10 bases between them. This CDR3 has 12 residues. Per the germline V gene, CDR1 is ENHRY and CDR2 is SYGVKD. Here the CDR3 DNA reads TGTGCCATCGGTCTAAGGACCTACGAGCAGTACTTC. Protein sequence: CAIGLRTYEQYF.

In its sample, this clonotype was seen a few times. This chain joins TRBV11-2 and TRBJ2-1; D perhaps matches TRBD2 (6 bases). Trimming left V 1 base short and J 14 bases short, with 15 bases between. The CDR3 totals 13 residues. CDR1 is SGHAT and CDR2 is FQNNGV in the germline V gene. This CDR3 is CASSLGLSGAEFF. In DNA, the CDR3 is TGTGCCAGCAGCTTAGGCCTTTCGGGAGCAGAGTTCTTC.

This clonotype was observed a handful of times. The chain combines TRBV2 with TRBJ1-5, with D uncertain. The CDR3 is 15 residues long. Between the trimmed V and J ends, which lost 3 bases and 4 bases, there was a span of 13 bases. From germline, CDR1 is SNHLY and CDR2 FYNNEI. The CDR3 region is CASSERAVSNQPQHF. The CDR3 DNA reads TGTGCCAGCAGTGAGAGGGCCGTCTCAAATCAGCCCCAGCATTTT.

The chain links TRBV4-2 to TRBJ2-5; 13 bases match TRBD2. The germline V gene has CDR1 LGHNA and CDR2 YNFKEQ. The CDR3 is 19 amino acids. The V and J ends lost 0 bases and 2 bases, in that order; junction bases with no gene match: 9. The CDR3 DNA sequence: TGTGCCAGCAGCCAAGAAGGGACTAGCGGGGTAGCGTCGCAAGAGACCCAGTACTTC. It encodes CASSQEGTSGVASQETQYF.

V usage is TRBV12-3 or TRBV12-4 and J usage is TRBJ1-5, with 7 bases aligning to TRBD1. CDR3 length: 13 amino acids. J gave up 6 bases and V 5 bases, and 4 bases lay outside the gene matches. The CDR3 nucleotides read TGTGCCAGCAGTATGACAGGGCGTCAGCCCCAGCATTTT. Amino acid sequence: CASSMTGRQPQHF.

This clonotype was seen a handful of times. This chain connects TRBV7-8 to TRBJ1-4; D remains unclear. This CDR3 spans 16 amino acids. Trimming cost V 2 bases and J 0 bases, with 10 bases left between them. Germline V gene sequence: CDR1 SGHVS, CDR2 FQNEAQ. The CDR3 loop reads CASSLKLGATNEKLFF. The CDR3 coding sequence is TGTGCCAGCAGCTTAAAGTTAGGAGCAACTAATGAAAAACTGTTTTTT.